This T cell receptor beta chain is from a study of T cells in Graves' hyperthyroidism and ophthalmopathy (dated by TCRdb to between 2018 and 2020). Broadly, across the study: Peripheral blood samples were taken at the time of initial diagnosis, prior to any treatment. For training and testing, the 100 patients in the discovery cohort were randomly divided in a 7:3 ratio. Prospective prediction of ophthalmopathy was tested in an independent validation cohort of fewer than 20 hyperthyroidism patients and 17 patients who later progressed to ophthalmopathy. The paper describes TCR Vbeta CDR3 sequencing of 135 peripheral blood samples, made up of 43 ophthalmopathy patients, roughly 72 hyperthyroidism patients and 17 progressor patients. The study also compared thyroid tissue and blood T-cell repertoires from five or six Graves' hyperthyroidism patients. After blood sampling, hyperthyroidism patients were treated with methimazole at a starting dose of 30 mg daily, and ophthalmopathy patients were treated with high-dose intravenous methylprednisolone. TCR V-J signatures able to tell the groups apart were searched for in a discovery cohort of some 97 patients, of whom over 40 had Graves' ophthalmopathy and 55 to 60 had stable Graves' hyperthyroidism.

On the study overall, not on this receptor specifically: Most expanded thyroid clonotypes (frequency above 0.001) were also detected in blood, suggesting blood repertoires may reflect thyroid immune responses. Ophthalmopathy was separated from stable hyperthyroidism by a 13 V-J signature model, with 85% to 90% sensitivity and approximately 84% specificity obtained in cross-validation and 80%/75% obtained in testing. In validation, the model predicted progression to ophthalmopathy a median of roughly 6.1 months before onset, with approximately 70% sensitivity and about 72% specificity. No statistical method was used to fix the sample size in advance, and group allocation was not hidden from the investigators.

Taken from the germline V gene, the CDR1 and CDR2 loops are SGDLS and YYNGEE. The trim is 0 bases for V and 0 bases for J, with a gap of 6 bases between the germline ends. Counted from cysteine to phenylalanine, this CDR3 has 14 amino acids. Only the CDR3 DNA is retained, 42 bases long and in frame from the first base. Moderately to severely active disease, a Clinical Activity Score of at least 3, a NOSPECS grade of at least 4, and a duration under 3 months were present in ophthalmopathy patients. Exclusion was applied to patients with uncontrolled infections, other autoimmune diseases, pregnancy or lactation. Diagnoses were established on the basis of clinical symptoms, serum thyroxine and TRAb, thyroid ultrasound, and orbital computed tomography. PBMCs were separated from 8 to 10 ml of fresh peripheral blood using Ficoll-Paque density gradient centrifugation. Total RNA was extracted using Trizol reagent, and RNA quality was assessed on an Agilent 2100 Bioanalyzer.

Amplification of TCR beta CDR3 regions was carried out from RNA transcripts. The TCR CDR3 was subjected to a first round of RT-PCR using the HTBI primer set and the Qiagen OneStep RT-PCR kit. Libraries were constructed in a second round of multiplex PCR, after which size selection and purification were carried out. The libraries were sequenced on an Illumina HiSeq2000 using paired-end 100 bp reads. In the authors' own workflow: SOAPnuke was used to process the raw data, removing reads that contained adapters or uncalled bases, had a mean Phred below 15, or lacked an exact match to the constant primer or identifier. COPE v1.2.5 was used to merge high-quality paired reads, and clonotypes were defined as unique nucleotide sequences. MiTCR v1.1 was used to align the clonotypes against IMGT TRBV, TRBD and TRBJ reference segments. The analysis included only V-J combinations with a frequency above 0.0001, which together covered 99% to 99.2% of the repertoires. A TCS score was defined as the ratio between F50 (clonal expansion) and ExV (chaos), using BLOSUM62-based TCRdist between CDR3 peptides within each V-J. Welch's t-statistics and random forest reduced 500 to 550 V-J features to 10 to 15, which were used in a naive Bayes classifier (R e1071). Using fastp trimming at Q25 and MiXCR clonotype assembly, TCRdb reanalyzed the public sequencing data and kept in-frame beta chains. Rows are unified per CDR3 protein, each entry keeping the most common DNA and genes. TCRdb's processing, not the authors', yielded these V and J calls. In this sample the table shows hundreds of thousands of distinct CDR3 sequences, 20% to 25% of which occur a single time. Clones ranked in the top ten supply roughly 30% of the sample.

This clonotype was recorded a few times. Its recognized antigen is unknown. There are no base qualities to consult, and no much larger clone falls within one base. The receptor was isolated from a man aged 25 to 40 with Graves' ophthalmopathy. The material sequenced was blood. The V and J genes are TRBV9 and TRBJ2-5; the D segment could be TRBD2, given 5 matching bases. The CDR3 protein: CASSVGGYQETQYF. At the DNA level, the sequence is TGTGCCAGCAGCGTAGGAGGGTACCAAGAGACCCAGTACTTC.